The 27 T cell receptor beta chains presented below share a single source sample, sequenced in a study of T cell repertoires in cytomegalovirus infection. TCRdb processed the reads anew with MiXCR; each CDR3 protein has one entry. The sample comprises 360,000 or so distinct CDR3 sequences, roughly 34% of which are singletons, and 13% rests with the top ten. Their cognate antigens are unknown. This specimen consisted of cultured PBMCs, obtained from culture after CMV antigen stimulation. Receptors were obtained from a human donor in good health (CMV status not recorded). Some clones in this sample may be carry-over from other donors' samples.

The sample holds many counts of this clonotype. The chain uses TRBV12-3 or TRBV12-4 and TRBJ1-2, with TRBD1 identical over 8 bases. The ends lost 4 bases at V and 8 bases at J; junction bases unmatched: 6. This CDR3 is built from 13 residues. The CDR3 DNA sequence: TGTGCCAGCAGTTCCCAGGGGGCGCACGGCTACACCTTC. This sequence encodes CASSSQGAHGYTF.

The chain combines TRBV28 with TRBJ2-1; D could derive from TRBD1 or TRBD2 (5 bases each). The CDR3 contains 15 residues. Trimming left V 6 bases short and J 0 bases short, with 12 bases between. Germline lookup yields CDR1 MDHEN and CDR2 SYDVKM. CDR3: CASRPGRSSYNEQFF. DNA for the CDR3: TGTGCCAGCAGACCGGGACGGAGCTCCTACAATGAGCAGTTCTTC.

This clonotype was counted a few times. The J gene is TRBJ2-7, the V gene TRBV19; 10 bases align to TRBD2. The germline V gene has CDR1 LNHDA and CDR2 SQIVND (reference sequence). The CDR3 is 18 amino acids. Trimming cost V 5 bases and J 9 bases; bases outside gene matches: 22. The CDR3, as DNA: TGTGCCAGTAGTCCGCGGGGGACTTCTAGCGGGAGAGTCGAGGTGCAGTACTTC. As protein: CASSPRGTSSGRVEVQYF.

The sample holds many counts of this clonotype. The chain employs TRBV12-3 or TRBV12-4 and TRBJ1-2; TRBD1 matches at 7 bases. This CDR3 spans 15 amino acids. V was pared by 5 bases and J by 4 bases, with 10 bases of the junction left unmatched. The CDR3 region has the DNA TGTGCCAGCAGTCAGGGGGGGGCGCAGAGCTATGGCTACACCTTC. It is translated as CASSQGGAQSYGYTF.

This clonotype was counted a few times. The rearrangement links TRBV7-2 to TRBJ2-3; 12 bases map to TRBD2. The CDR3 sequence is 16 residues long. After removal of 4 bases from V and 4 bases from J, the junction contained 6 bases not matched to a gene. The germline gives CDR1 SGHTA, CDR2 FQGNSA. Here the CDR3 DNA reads TGTGCCAGCAGCTCCCCTAGCGGGGGGGACCCAGATACGCAGTATTTT. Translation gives CASSSPSGGDPDTQYF.

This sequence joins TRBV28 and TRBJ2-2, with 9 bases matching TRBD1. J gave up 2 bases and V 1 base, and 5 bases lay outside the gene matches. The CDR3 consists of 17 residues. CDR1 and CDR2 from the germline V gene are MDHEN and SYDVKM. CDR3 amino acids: CASSLSWTGVNTGELFF. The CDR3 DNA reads TGTGCCAGCAGTTTATCTTGGACAGGGGTTAACACCGGGGAGCTGTTTTTT.

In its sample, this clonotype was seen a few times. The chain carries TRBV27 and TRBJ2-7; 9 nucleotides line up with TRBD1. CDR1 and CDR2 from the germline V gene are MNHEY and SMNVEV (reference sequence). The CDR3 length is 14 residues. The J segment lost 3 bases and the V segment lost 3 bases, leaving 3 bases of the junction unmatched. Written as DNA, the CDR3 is TGTGCCAGCAGTTTCGGGACAGGGTACTACGAGCAGTACTTC. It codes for CASSFGTGYYEQYF.

CDR3 region: CASSLIQRGGCEQYV. The CDR3 nucleotides are TGCGCCAGCAGCTTGATTCAGCGGGGGGGATGCGAGCAGTACGTC. The chain combines TRBV5-1 with TRBJ2-7, with TRBD2 matching 10 bases. V lost 1 base and J lost 6; bases outside the gene matches: 7. The germline V gene encodes CDR1 SGHRS and CDR2 YFSETQ. The CDR3 sequence is 15 residues long.

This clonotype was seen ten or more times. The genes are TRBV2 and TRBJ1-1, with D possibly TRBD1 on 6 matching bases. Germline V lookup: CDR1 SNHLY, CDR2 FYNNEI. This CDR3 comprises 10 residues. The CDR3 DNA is TGTGCTACAGGGCACACTGAAGCTTTCTTT. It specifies CATGHTEAFF.

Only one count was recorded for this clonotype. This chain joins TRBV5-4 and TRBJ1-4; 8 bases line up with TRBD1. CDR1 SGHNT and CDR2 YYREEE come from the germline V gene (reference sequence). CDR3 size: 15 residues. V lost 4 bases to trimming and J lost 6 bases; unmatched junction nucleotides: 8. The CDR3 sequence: CASSRSGGRDEKLFF. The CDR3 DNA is TGTGCCAGCAGCAGGTCAGGGGGCAGGGATGAAAAACTGTTTTTT.

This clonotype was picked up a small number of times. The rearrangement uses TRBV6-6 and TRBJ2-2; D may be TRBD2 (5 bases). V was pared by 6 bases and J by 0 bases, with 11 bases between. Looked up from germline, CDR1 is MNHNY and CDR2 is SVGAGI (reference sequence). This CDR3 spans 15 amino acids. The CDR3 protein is CASRSGLTNTGELFF. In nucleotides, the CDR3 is TGTGCCAGCAGAAGCGGACTGACGAACACCGGGGAGCTGTTTTTT.

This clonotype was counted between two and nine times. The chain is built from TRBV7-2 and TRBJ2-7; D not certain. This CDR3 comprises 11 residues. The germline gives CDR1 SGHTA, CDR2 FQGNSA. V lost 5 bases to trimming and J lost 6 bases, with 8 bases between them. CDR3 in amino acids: CASSQAAEQYF. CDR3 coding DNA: TGTGCCAGCAGCCAGGCGGCCGAGCAGTACTTC.

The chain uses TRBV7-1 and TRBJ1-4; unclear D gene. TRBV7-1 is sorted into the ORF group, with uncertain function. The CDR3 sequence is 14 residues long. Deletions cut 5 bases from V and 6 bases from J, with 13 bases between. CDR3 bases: TGTGCCAGCAGCCCAAGGGCGGTGGATGAAAAACTGTTTTTT. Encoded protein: CASSPRAVDEKLFF.

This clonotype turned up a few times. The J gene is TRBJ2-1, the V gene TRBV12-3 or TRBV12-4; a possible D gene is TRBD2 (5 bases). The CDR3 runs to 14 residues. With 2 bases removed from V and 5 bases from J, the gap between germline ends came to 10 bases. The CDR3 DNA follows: TGTGCCAGCAGTTTATATGGGAGTCACAATGAGCAGTTCTTC. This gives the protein CASSLYGSHNEQFF.

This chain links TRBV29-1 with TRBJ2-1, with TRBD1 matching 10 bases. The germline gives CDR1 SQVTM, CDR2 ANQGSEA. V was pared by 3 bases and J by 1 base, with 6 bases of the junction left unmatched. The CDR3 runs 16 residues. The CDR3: CSVEGGQGVSYNEQFF. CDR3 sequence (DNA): TGCAGCGTTGAGGGAGGACAGGGGGTATCCTACAATGAGCAGTTCTTC.

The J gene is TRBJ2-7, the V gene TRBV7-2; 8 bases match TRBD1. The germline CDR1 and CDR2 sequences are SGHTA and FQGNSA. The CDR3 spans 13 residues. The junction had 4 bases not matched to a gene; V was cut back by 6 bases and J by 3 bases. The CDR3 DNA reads TGTGCCAGCAGATTAACAGGGGGCTACGAGCAGTACGTC. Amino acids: CASRLTGGYEQYV.

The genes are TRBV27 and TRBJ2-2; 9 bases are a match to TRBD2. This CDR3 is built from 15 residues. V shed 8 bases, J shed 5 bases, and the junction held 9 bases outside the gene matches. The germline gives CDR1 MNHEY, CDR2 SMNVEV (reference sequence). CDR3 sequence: CASGSGSRATGELFF. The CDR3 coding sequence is TGTGCCAGCGGTAGCGGGAGTAGGGCGACCGGGGAGCTGTTTTTT.

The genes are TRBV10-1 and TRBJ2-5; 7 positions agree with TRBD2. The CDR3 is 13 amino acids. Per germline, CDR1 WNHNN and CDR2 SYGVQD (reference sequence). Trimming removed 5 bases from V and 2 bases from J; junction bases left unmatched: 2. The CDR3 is CASSRGDQETQYF. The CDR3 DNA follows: TGCGCCAGCAGTCGGGGGGATCAAGAGACCCAGTACTTC.

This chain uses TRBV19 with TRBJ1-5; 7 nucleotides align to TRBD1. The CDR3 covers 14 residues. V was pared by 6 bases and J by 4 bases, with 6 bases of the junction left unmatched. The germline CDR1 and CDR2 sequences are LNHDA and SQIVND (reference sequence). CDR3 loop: CASRAGTANQPQHF. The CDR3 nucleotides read TGTGCCAGTAGGGCCGGGACAGCTAATCAGCCCCAGCATTTT. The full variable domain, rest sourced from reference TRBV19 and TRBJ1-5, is DGGITQSPKYLFRKEGQNVTLSCEQNLNHDAMYWYRQDPGQGLRLIYYSQIVNDFQKGDIAEGYSVSREKKESFPLTVTSAQKNPTAFYLCASRAGTANQPQHFGDGTRLSIL.

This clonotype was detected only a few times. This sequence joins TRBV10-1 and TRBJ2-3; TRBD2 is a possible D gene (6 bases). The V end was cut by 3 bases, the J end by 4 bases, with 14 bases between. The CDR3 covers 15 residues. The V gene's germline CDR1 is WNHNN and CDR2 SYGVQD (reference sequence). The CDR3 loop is CASSDAVGGADTQYF. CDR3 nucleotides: TGCGCCAGCAGTGATGCTGTGGGGGGTGCAGATACGCAGTATTTT.

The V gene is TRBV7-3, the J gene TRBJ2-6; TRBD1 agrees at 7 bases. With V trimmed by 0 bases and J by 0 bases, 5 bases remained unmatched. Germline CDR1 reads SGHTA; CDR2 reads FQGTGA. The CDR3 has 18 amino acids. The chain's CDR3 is CASSLTGTATSGANVLTF. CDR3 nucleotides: TGTGCCAGCAGCTTAACCGGGACAGCGACCTCTGGGGCCAACGTCCTGACTTTC.

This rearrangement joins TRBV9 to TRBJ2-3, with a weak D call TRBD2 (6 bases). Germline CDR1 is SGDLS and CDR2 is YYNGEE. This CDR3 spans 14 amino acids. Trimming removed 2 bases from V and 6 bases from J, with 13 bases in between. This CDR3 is CASSVKGAGDTQYF. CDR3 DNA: TGTGCCAGCAGCGTCAAAGGGGCGGGGGATACGCAGTATTTT.

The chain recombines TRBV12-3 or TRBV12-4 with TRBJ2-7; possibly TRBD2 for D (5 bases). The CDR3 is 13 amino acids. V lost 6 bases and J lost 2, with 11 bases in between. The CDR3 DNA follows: TGTGCCAGCAGCCGGGCGACTACCTACGAGCAGTACGTC. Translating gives CASSRATTYEQYV.

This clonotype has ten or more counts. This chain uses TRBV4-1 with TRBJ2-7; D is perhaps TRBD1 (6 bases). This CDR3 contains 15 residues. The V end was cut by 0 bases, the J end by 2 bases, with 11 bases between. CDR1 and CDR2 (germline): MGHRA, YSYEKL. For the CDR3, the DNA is TGCGCCAGCAGCCAAGAACGAGGACAGCCCTACGAGCAGTACTTC. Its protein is CASSQERGQPYEQYF.

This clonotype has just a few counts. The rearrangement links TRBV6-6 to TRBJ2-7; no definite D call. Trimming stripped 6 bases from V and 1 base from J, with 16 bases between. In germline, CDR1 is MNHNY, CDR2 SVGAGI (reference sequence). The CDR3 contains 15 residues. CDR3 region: CASSHAQTGSYEQYF. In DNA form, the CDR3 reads TGTGCCAGCAGCCACGCCCAAACCGGGTCCTACGAGCAGTACTTC.

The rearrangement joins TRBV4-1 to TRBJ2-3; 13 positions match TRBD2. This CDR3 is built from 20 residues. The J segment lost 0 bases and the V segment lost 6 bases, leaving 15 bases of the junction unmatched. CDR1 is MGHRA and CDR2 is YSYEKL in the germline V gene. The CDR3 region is CASRTLRPRLAGGSTDTQYF. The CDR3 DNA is TGCGCCAGCAGAACCTTGAGGCCGAGACTAGCGGGAGGTAGCACAGATACGCAGTATTTT.

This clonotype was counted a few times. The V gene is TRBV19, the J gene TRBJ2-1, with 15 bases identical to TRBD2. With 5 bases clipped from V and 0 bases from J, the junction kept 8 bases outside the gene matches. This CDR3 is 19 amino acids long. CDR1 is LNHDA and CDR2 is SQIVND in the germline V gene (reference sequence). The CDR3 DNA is TGTGCCAGTAGTTACACCGGGACTAGCGGGAGGAGCTCCTACAATGAGCAGTTCTTC. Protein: CASSYTGTSGRSSYNEQFF.